A selection of T cell receptor beta chains follows, all from one sample in a study of Graves' ophthalmopathy and Graves' hyperthyroidism. Using its own MiXCR run on the multiplex PCR reads, TCRdb lists one record per CDR3 protein. This sample has over a million distinct CDR3 sequences, with about two fifths found just once. The source material was peripheral blood or thyroid tissue (not recorded which). The receptors were gathered from an adult man with Graves' hyperthyroidism. CDR3s include the opening cysteine and the closing phenylalanine or tryptophan. A D gene is named only where the DNA matches it firmly. Size is omitted from some rows. Given values are once, few, many or a class for expanded clones.

TRBV10-2	-	few	TRBJ2-7	CASSEAGFDEQYF	TGCGCCAGCAGTGAGGCAGGGTTCGACGAGCAGTACTTC
TRBV20-1	TRBD1	many	TRBJ1-6	CSALGQYNSPLHF	TGCAGTGCCCTGGGACAGTATAATTCACCCCTCCACTTT
TRBV6-6	-	-	TRBJ2-7	CASSYRLGTYEQYF	TGTGCCAGCAGTTATAGACTAGGCACCTACGAGCAGTACTTC
TRBV10-3	-	-	TRBJ1-5	CASSYSLVPRSNQPQHF	TGTGCCAGCAGTTACTCTCTAGTACCTAGAAGCAATCAGCCCCAGCATTTT
TRBV7-9	-	many	TRBJ1-4	CASSLARGLEKLFF	TGTGCCAGCAGCTTAGCCCGAGGACTTGAAAAACTGTTTTTT
TRBV12-3/TRBV12-4	TRBD2	few	TRBJ2-2	CASSPRLAGTGELFF	TGTGCCAGCAGCCCTAGACTAGCAGGCACCGGGGAGCTGTTTTTT
TRBV10-3	TRBD1	-	TRBJ1-1	CAISKTGQGNTEAFF	TGTGCCATCAGTAAAACGGGACAGGGGAACACTGAAGCTTTCTTT
TRBV20-1	-	many	TRBJ1-2	CSARDRQGKVYGYTF	TGCAGTGCTAGAGACCGCCAGGGGAAGGTCTATGGCTACACCTTC
TRBV2	TRBD2	many	TRBJ2-6	CASSFNPGGVMTF	TGTGCCAGCAGTTTCAACCCGGGGGGGGTGATGACTTTC
TRBV20-1	TRBD1	-	TRBJ1-5	CSATRDRDQPQHF	TGCAGTGCCACCAGGGACAGGGATCAGCCCCAGCATTTT
TRBV9	TRBD1	many	TRBJ1-6	CASSEGTEGSPLHF	TGTGCCAGCAGCGAAGGGACAGAAGGATCACCCCTCCACTTT
TRBV28	-	few	TRBJ1-5	CAAAVGNQPQHF	TGTGCCGCGGCCGTAGGCAATCAGCCCCAGCATTTT
TRBV2	-	few	TRBJ1-1	CASRRGGGGRAEAFF	TGTGCCAGCAGGCGAGGGGGGGGAGGTAGAGCTGAAGCTTTCTTT
TRBV10-3	-	-	TRBJ1-4	CAISSQGATNEKLFF	TGTGCCATCAGTTCTCAGGGAGCAACTAATGAAAAACTGTTTTTT
TRBV7-6	-	many	TRBJ2-2	CASTLLRRADTGELFF	TGTGCCAGCACCCTCCTGCGGCGGGCCGACACCGGGGAGCTGTTTTTT
TRBV5-1	TRBD1	once	TRBJ2-7	CASSARQGTSLRQQYF	TGCGCCAGCAGCGCTCGACAGGGGACGTCGTTACGCCAGCAGTACTTC
TRBV5-1	-	-	TRBJ1-1	CASSLLGLSEAFF	TGCGCCAGCAGCTTGTTAGGGCTTTCTGAAGCTTTCTTT
TRBV29-1	TRBD1	-	TRBJ1-1	CSLDRGRTEAFF	TGCAGCCTCGACAGGGGGCGAACGGAAGCTTTCTTT
TRBV10-3	TRBD2	-	TRBJ2-5	CAISDRTSGRTQYF	TGTGCCATCAGTGACCGGACTAGCGGGAGGACCCAGTACTTC
TRBV7-8	-	many	TRBJ2-2	CASSLAGTYNTGELFF	TGTGCCAGCAGCTTAGCCGGGACATACAACACCGGGGAGCTGTTTTTT
TRBV20-1	TRBD1	-	TRBJ1-2	CSARDLPGQETNYGYTF	TGCAGTGCTAGAGACCTACCGGGACAGGAAACTAACTATGGCTACACCTTC
TRBV7-9	TRBD1	many	TRBJ1-2	CASRDREDGYTF	TGTGCCAGTAGAGACAGGGAAGATGGCTACACCTTC
TRBV10-3	-	few	TRBJ2-5	CATTRGSGGETQYF	TGTGCCACGACGCGAGGATCAGGGGGGGAGACCCAGTACTTC
TRBV2	-	-	TRBJ2-7	CASSFGGSAYEQYF	TGTGCCAGCAGCTTCGGGGGATCCGCCTACGAGCAGTACTTC
TRBV20-1	-	many	TRBJ1-2	CSAPGTNYGYTF	TGCAGTGCACCCGGGACAAACTATGGCTACACCTTC
TRBV20-1	-	-	TRBJ1-6	CSAGIGQDFRTSPLHF	TGCAGTGCTGGAATTGGTCAGGACTTTCGAACTTCACCCCTCCACTTT
TRBV28	-	-	TRBJ2-7	CASSFGSRQYF	TGTGCCAGCAGTTTCGGGTCCCGGCAGTACTTC
TRBV6-1	-	-	TRBJ1-4	CASRGQDEKLFF	TGTGCCAGCAGGGGACAAGACGAAAAACTGTTTTTT
TRBV10-3	-	-	TRBJ1-3	CAIRARGHSGNTIYF	TGTGCCATCAGAGCTCGGGGCCACTCTGGAAACACCATATATTTT
TRBV15	TRBD1	many	TRBJ2-7	CATSPTSTGVYEQYF	TGTGCCACCAGTCCGACCTCGACAGGGGTCTACGAGCAGTACTTC
TRBV7-4	-	-	TRBJ1-4	CASSATERGGTYEKLFF	TGTGCCAGCAGCGCCACCGAAAGAGGCGGGACCTACGAAAAACTGTTTTTT
TRBV6-2/TRBV6-3	TRBD2	-	TRBJ2-7	CASTGTSGVGYEQYF	TGTGCCAGCACCGGAACTAGCGGGGTAGGATACGAGCAGTACTTC
TRBV7-2	-	many	TRBJ1-5	CASSGYGENQPQHF	TGTGCCAGCAGCGGGTACGGGGAAAATCAGCCCCAGCATTTT
TRBV10-3	TRBD1	-	TRBJ1-5	CAISAGTGTNQPQHF	TGTGCCATCAGTGCCGGGACAGGGACAAATCAGCCCCAGCATTTT
TRBV11-1	TRBD1	-	TRBJ1-2	CASSLARTGGVGYTF	TGTGCCAGCAGCTTAGCCCGGACAGGGGGCGTGGGCTACACCTTC
TRBV7-2	TRBD1	many	TRBJ2-7	CASSSYRDRGFEQYF	TGTGCCAGCAGCTCGTACCGGGACAGGGGGTTCGAGCAGTACTTC
TRBV7-7	-	once	TRBJ2-1	CASSLGGVGDEQFF	TGTGCCAGCAGCTTAGGGGGAGTAGGCGATGAGCAGTTCTTC
TRBV15	-	once	TRBJ1-2	CATSRDLGWDGYTF	TGTGCCACCAGCAGAGATCTGGGTTGGGATGGCTACACCTTC
TRBV24-1	-	many	TRBJ2-7	CATSDGGYEQYF	TGTGCCACCAGTGATGGGGGCTACGAGCAGTACTTC
TRBV24-1	TRBD1	-	TRBJ1-2	CATATGSYGYTF	TGTGCCACAGCGACAGGGAGCTATGGCTACACCTTC
TRBV10-2	-	many	TRBJ2-7	CASSEPLNEQYF	TGCGCCAGCAGTGAGCCGTTGAACGAGCAGTACTTC
TRBV25-1	-	-	TRBJ2-5	CASTKTRGAGGGGTQYF	TGTGCCAGCACTAAAACCCGGGGAGCAGGGGGGGGTGGAACCCAGTACTTC
TRBV9	TRBD2	few	TRBJ2-3	CASSARLAGGTDTQYF	TGTGCCAGCAGCGCACGACTAGCGGGGGGCACAGATACGCAGTATTTT
TRBV7-6	TRBD1	once	TRBJ2-2	CASSQVGTGARVPGELFF	TGCGCCAGCAGCCAAGTGGGGACAGGGGCCCGCGTACCCGGGGAGCTGTTTTTT
TRBV5-1	-	few	TRBJ1-3	CASSLNTGTLGNTIYF	TGCGCCAGCAGCTTAAACACAGGAACGCTCGGAAACACCATATATTTT
TRBV12-3/TRBV12-4	-	many	TRBJ1-1	CASSPRGYTEAFF	TGTGCCAGCAGCCCGAGGGGTTACACTGAAGCTTTCTTT
TRBV10-3	-	few	TRBJ1-2	CAIRGDIYYTF	TGTGCCATCAGGGGGGACATTTACTACACCTTC
TRBV6-6	TRBD1	-	TRBJ1-5	CASSPRGLGSNQPQHF	TGTGCCAGCAGTCCCAGGGGGCTAGGTAGCAATCAGCCCCAGCATTTT
TRBV5-5	-	many	TRBJ1-6	CASSLDRVYSPLHF	TGTGCCAGCAGCTTGGACAGGGTTTATTCACCCCTCCACTTT
TRBV7-9	TRBD1	-	TRBJ1-5	CASSPRQGANPYEHF	TGTGCCAGCAGCCCCAGGCAGGGGGCGAATCCCTACGAGCATTTT
TRBV25-1	TRBD1	few	TRBJ1-2	CASRRGTGRGYTF	TGTGCCAGCAGACGTGGGACAGGGCGCGGCTACACCTTC
TRBV27	TRBD1	few	TRBJ1-1	CASEGDSTDTEAFF	TGTGCCAGTGAGGGGGACAGTACGGACACTGAAGCTTTCTTT
TRBV29-1	-	-	TRBJ1-1	CSVGGPPGTEAFF	TGCAGCGTTGGAGGACCACCGGGCACTGAAGCTTTCTTT
TRBV6-5	TRBD1	-	TRBJ2-7	CASSSNRGHYEQYF	TGTGCCAGCAGTTCCAACAGGGGCCACTACGAGCAGTACTTC
TRBV2	TRBD2	many	TRBJ2-7	CASRGGTVSYEQYF	TGTGCCAGCAGGGGGGGGACCGTCTCCTACGAGCAGTACTTC
TRBV15	-	once	TRBJ2-7	CATSRDGGEQYF	TGTGCCACCAGCAGAGATGGTGGCGAGCAGTACTTC
TRBV19	TRBD1	many	TRBJ1-2	CASSATGSNYGYTF	TGTGCCAGTAGTGCGACAGGGTCTAACTATGGCTACACCTTC
TRBV29-1	-	-	TRBJ2-6	CSVISLWAYVLTF	TGCAGCGTTATCAGTTTGTGGGCCTACGTCCTGACTTTC
TRBV11-1	-	-	TRBJ1-2	CDSSFYICSATLQGTRGYTF	-